This T cell receptor beta chain was captured by sequencing in a study of blood T cell repertoires in COVID-19. The overall study: The samples span acute and convalescent COVID-19 from the United States, Italy and Spain. T cells, B-cell-depleted T cells, or PBMCs supplied cDNA or gDNA.

The protocol was immunoSEQ multiplex PCR, while the TCRdb copy is restricted to in-frame clones and leaves out a portion. The sample carries about 120,000 clones, roughly 80% recorded once. Germline V gene sequence: CDR1 SGHDT, CDR2 YYEEEE. This CDR3 is built from 14 residues. V was cut by 1 base and J by 2 bases, with 4 bases left in between. V usage is TRBV5-6 and J usage is TRBJ2-6; D not certain. The origin of this receptor is a man aged 50 to 59 with acute or convalescent COVID-19. The sequenced sample was peripheral blood. CDR3 residues: CASSLSAGANVLTF. The CDR3 region has the DNA TGTGCCAGCAGCTTGTCTGCTGGGGCCAACGTCCTGACTTTC.